This T cell receptor beta chain appears in the sequencing data of a study of T-cell memory formation after mild COVID-19. General observations from the study: Researchers report contracting CD4+ clones mostly in CM and EM, with CD8+ clones in EMRA. Memory sampled before infection contained some responding clones, suggesting cross-reactive memory joined.

TCRdb ran MiXCR on the 5' RACE reads and lists one entry per CDR3 protein. This sample carries fewer than 600,000 distinct CDR3 sequences, about a fifth of them seen once, and the ten largest clones take about 8.2%. There are 17 residues in the CDR3. The V gene's germline CDR1 is SGHAT and CDR2 FQDESV (reference sequence). The trim removed 8 bases at V and 4 bases at J, leaving 13 bases unmatched. This clonotype was detected a few times. Its antigen is undetermined. The chain links TRBV11-1 to TRBJ2-1; 11 positions agree with TRBD2. The clonotype comes from an adult woman who had mild COVID-19 (a few samples of this study predate the infection). Cell type and time point are not known. Specimen: PBMCs or a T cell subset sorted from them (not recorded which). For the CDR3, the DNA is TGTGCCAGCGAGACCGGGACTAGCGGAGTCGCGTACAATGAGCAGTTCTTC. Its translation: CASETGTSGVAYNEQFF.